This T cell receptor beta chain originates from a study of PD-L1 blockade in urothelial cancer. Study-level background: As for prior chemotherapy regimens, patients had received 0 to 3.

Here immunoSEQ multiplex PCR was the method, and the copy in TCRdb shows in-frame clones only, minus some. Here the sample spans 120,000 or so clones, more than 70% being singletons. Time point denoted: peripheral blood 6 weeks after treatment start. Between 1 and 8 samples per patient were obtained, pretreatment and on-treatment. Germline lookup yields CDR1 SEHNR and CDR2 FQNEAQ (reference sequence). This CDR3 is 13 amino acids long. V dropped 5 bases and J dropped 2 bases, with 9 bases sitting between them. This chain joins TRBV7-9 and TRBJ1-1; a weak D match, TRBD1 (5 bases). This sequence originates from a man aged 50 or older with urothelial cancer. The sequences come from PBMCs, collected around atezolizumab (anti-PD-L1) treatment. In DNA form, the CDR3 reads TGTGCCAGCAGCCCGGGGGAAAACACTGAAGCTTTCTTT. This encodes CASSPGENTEAFF.